This TCR beta chain comes out of a study of cytomegalovirus exposure and HLA in healthy donors. This CDR3 region has 16 residues. CDR1 is SGHTA and CDR2 is FQGNSA in the germline V gene. Trimming cost V 1 base and J 4 bases; bases outside gene matches: 6. PCR used 60 Vbeta primers and 13 Jbeta primers. Some clones are missing from TCRdb's copy, which holds only in-frame ones; the method was immunoSEQ multiplex PCR. Of 150,000 to 200,000 clones listed, about 80% are singletons. This clonotype was sampled from a woman aged 25-40 years in good health and CMV-seronegative. Sequenced input: PBMCs. This chain joins TRBV7-2 and TRBJ2-3; 9 bases are shared with TRBD2. In DNA, the CDR3 is TGTGCCAGCAGCTTAGAAGCGGCGGGGGGGGCAGATACGCAGTATTTT. Amino acids: CASSLEAAGGADTQYF.